The rows below give T cell receptor beta chains drawn from one sample of a study of blood T cell repertoires in COVID-19. Repertoires were generated with immunoSEQ multiplex PCR, while TCRdb's copy carries only in-frame clones and drops some. Altogether around 120,000 clones are present, just over 85% being singletons, with the ten largest covering roughly 1%. The source material was peripheral blood. Receptors were obtained from a woman aged 50 to 60 with active or convalescent COVID-19. The CDR3 runs from the conserved cysteine through the conserved F or W. A D gene is named only where the DNA matches it firmly. Rows may omit the clone size; those that give it use once, few, many or a size class.

clone_size: NA
d_call: NA
v_call: TRBV6-1
j_call: TRBJ1-6
cdr3_aa: CASSELNTRGSPLHF
cdr3_nt: TGTGCCAGCAGTGAACTTAACACCAGGGGTTCACCCCTCCACTTT

clone_size: NA
d_call: NA
v_call: TRBV28
j_call: TRBJ2-3
cdr3_aa: CASLSGVDTQYF
cdr3_nt: TGTGCCAGCCTGTCAGGGGTAGATACGCAGTATTTT

clone_size: NA
d_call: TRBD1
v_call: TRBV9
j_call: TRBJ1-6
cdr3_aa: CASSVAAGTDPSPLHF
cdr3_nt: TGTGCCAGCAGCGTAGCGGCAGGGACAGACCCTTCACCCCTCCACTTT

clone_size: NA
d_call: NA
v_call: TRBV29-1
j_call: TRBJ2-7
cdr3_aa: CSVEDPGVSYEQYF
cdr3_nt: TGCAGCGTTGAAGACCCAGGGGTCTCCTACGAGCAGTACTTC

clone_size: NA
d_call: NA
v_call: TRBV12-3/TRBV12-4
j_call: TRBJ2-2
cdr3_aa: CASTVTGELFF
cdr3_nt: TGTGCCAGCACGGTAACCGGGGAGCTGTTTTTT

clone_size: NA
d_call: TRBD1
v_call: TRBV16
j_call: TRBJ1-2
cdr3_aa: CASSLTTGANYGYTF
cdr3_nt: TGTGCCAGCAGCCTAACGACAGGGGCGAACTATGGCTACACCTTC

clone_size: NA
d_call: NA
v_call: TRBV10-3
j_call: TRBJ2-5
cdr3_aa: CAISPEVRGRWETQYF
cdr3_nt: TGTGCCATCTCCCCTGAGGTTCGGGGGAGGTGGGAGACCCAGTACTTC

clone_size: once
d_call: NA
v_call: TRBV3-1/TRBV3-2
j_call: TRBJ2-7
cdr3_aa: CASSPHSGAREQYF
cdr3_nt: TGTGCCAGCAGCCCCCACTCAGGGGCCCGGGAGCAGTACTTC

clone_size: NA
d_call: NA
v_call: TRBV7-9
j_call: TRBJ1-1
cdr3_aa: CASSMKGEAFF
cdr3_nt: TGTGCCAGCAGCATGAAGGGGGAAGCTTTCTTT

clone_size: NA
d_call: TRBD1
v_call: TRBV3-1/TRBV3-2
j_call: TRBJ1-6
cdr3_aa: CASSQPTGGSPLHF
cdr3_nt: TGTGCCAGCAGCCAACCAACAGGGGGATCACCCCTCCACTTT

clone_size: NA
d_call: TRBD1
v_call: TRBV7-2
j_call: TRBJ1-5
cdr3_aa: CASSPLPGQGYQPQHF
cdr3_nt: TGTGCCAGCAGCCCCCTACCGGGACAGGGCTATCAGCCCCAGCATTTT

clone_size: NA
d_call: NA
v_call: TRBV27
j_call: TRBJ2-3
cdr3_aa: CASSPTGTPRDTQYF
cdr3_nt: TGTGCCAGCAGTCCGACCGGGACTCCGAGGGATACGCAGTATTTT

clone_size: NA
d_call: NA
v_call: TRBV19
j_call: TRBJ1-3
cdr3_aa: CASTQGQGLKSGNTIYF
cdr3_nt: TGTGCCAGTACCCAGGGGCAGGGTCTTAAGTCTGGAAACACCATATATTTT

clone_size: NA
d_call: TRBD2
v_call: TRBV28
j_call: TRBJ2-2
cdr3_aa: CASFSLAGGEELFF
cdr3_nt: TGTGCCAGCTTCTCCCTAGCGGGGGGGGAGGAGCTGTTTTTT

clone_size: NA
d_call: TRBD1
v_call: TRBV10-3
j_call: TRBJ2-5
cdr3_aa: CAISDRTGGRGETQYF
cdr3_nt: TGTGCCATCAGTGACAGGACAGGGGGCAGAGGAGAGACCCAGTACTTC

clone_size: NA
d_call: TRBD1
v_call: TRBV28
j_call: TRBJ1-2
cdr3_aa: CASSPRQGYYGYTF
cdr3_nt: TGTGCCAGCAGTCCAAGACAGGGGTACTATGGCTACACCTTC

clone_size: NA
d_call: NA
v_call: TRBV2
j_call: TRBJ2-3
cdr3_aa: CASRNQGKGTDTQYF
cdr3_nt: TGTGCCAGCAGGAATCAGGGGAAAGGCACAGATACGCAGTATTTT

clone_size: NA
d_call: NA
v_call: TRBV5-6
j_call: TRBJ1-1
cdr3_aa: CASSFLVRGTEAFF
cdr3_nt: TGTGCCAGCAGCTTCCTAGTAAGAGGCACTGAAGCTTTCTTT

clone_size: NA
d_call: NA
v_call: TRBV4-1
j_call: TRBJ2-3
cdr3_aa: CASSQDHTDTQYF
cdr3_nt: TGCGCCAGCAGCCAAGACCACACAGATACGCAGTATTTT

clone_size: NA
d_call: TRBD1
v_call: TRBV19
j_call: TRBJ1-4
cdr3_aa: CASSATGGGTNEKLFF
cdr3_nt: TGTGCCAGTAGTGCAACAGGGGGAGGAACTAATGAAAAACTGTTTTTT

clone_size: NA
d_call: NA
v_call: TRBV5-6
j_call: TRBJ2-7
cdr3_aa: CASSLVPQVTFHEQYF
cdr3_nt: TGTGCCAGCAGCTTGGTCCCCCAGGTTACCTTCCACGAGCAGTACTTC

clone_size: NA
d_call: NA
v_call: TRBV5-1
j_call: TRBJ2-7
cdr3_aa: CASSLYRENYEQYF
cdr3_nt: TGCGCCAGCAGCTTGTACAGGGAGAACTACGAGCAGTACTTC

clone_size: NA
d_call: NA
v_call: TRBV5-1
j_call: TRBJ2-3
cdr3_aa: CASSPLSTDTQYF
cdr3_nt: TGCGCCAGCAGCCCTCTGAGCACAGATACGCAGTATTTT

clone_size: NA
d_call: TRBD1
v_call: TRBV5-6
j_call: TRBJ1-4
cdr3_aa: CASSQTGGKEKLFF
cdr3_nt: TGTGCCAGCAGCCAGACAGGGGGCAAGGAAAAACTGTTTTTT

clone_size: NA
d_call: NA
v_call: TRBV6-6
j_call: TRBJ1-5
cdr3_aa: CASVLQGSGQPQHF
cdr3_nt: TGTGCCAGCGTACTACAGGGTTCTGGTCAGCCCCAGCATTTT

clone_size: NA
d_call: TRBD1
v_call: TRBV24-1
j_call: TRBJ1-2
cdr3_aa: CATSGPNRGHDGYTF
cdr3_nt: TGTGCCACCAGTGGCCCGAACAGGGGTCATGATGGCTACACCTTC

clone_size: NA
d_call: NA
v_call: TRBV4-2
j_call: TRBJ2-7
cdr3_aa: CASSPDLNSYEQYF
cdr3_nt: TGTGCCAGCAGCCCGGACTTAAACTCCTACGAGCAGTACTTC

clone_size: NA
d_call: NA
v_call: TRBV19
j_call: TRBJ2-1
cdr3_aa: CASSPYSGLPHEQFF
cdr3_nt: TGTGCCAGTAGCCCCTATTCAGGACTACCCCATGAGCAGTTCTTC

clone_size: NA
d_call: TRBD1
v_call: TRBV6-5
j_call: TRBJ1-2
cdr3_aa: CASSPTGTGGYTF
cdr3_nt: TGTGCCAGCAGTCCGACCGGGACAGGGGGCTACACCTTC

clone_size: few
d_call: NA
v_call: TRBV6-5
j_call: TRBJ2-7
cdr3_aa: CASSYSAGRYEQYF
cdr3_nt: TGTGCCAGCAGTTACTCGGCAGGGCGCTACGAGCAGTACTTC

clone_size: NA
d_call: NA
v_call: TRBV6-5
j_call: TRBJ1-5
cdr3_aa: CASKPGGNQPQHF
cdr3_nt: TGTGCCAGCAAGCCCGGGGGCAATCAGCCCCAGCATTTT

clone_size: few
d_call: NA
v_call: TRBV5-1
j_call: TRBJ1-4
cdr3_aa: CASRIQGREKLFF
cdr3_nt: TGCGCCAGCAGGATACAGGGTCGGGAAAAACTGTTTTTT

clone_size: NA
d_call: NA
v_call: TRBV9
j_call: TRBJ1-3
cdr3_aa: CASSVGPFNSGNTIYF
cdr3_nt: TGTGCCAGCAGCGTAGGGCCGTTCAACTCTGGAAACACCATATATTTT

clone_size: NA
d_call: TRBD1
v_call: TRBV9
j_call: TRBJ2-3
cdr3_aa: CASSPQTGAFTDTQYF
cdr3_nt: TGTGCCAGCAGCCCCCAGACAGGGGCCTTCACAGATACGCAGTATTTT